This T cell receptor beta chain is from a study of T cell repertoires in cytomegalovirus infection. Study background: Well-studied HLA-B-restricted epitopes and recently identified HLA-C-restricted epitopes of CMV were both used in the study.

This clonotype appeared a few times. Its antigen is still unknown. This CDR3 contains 16 residues. Germline V gene sequence: CDR1 SGHTA, CDR2 FQGNSA. Trimming shortened V by 4 bases and J by 4 bases, and 17 bases separated the two germline ends. Study-wide points: Accumulated public TCR beta family frequency recognized individuals carrying CMV together with the relevant HLA. Dominant in the ex vivo response were TCR beta clonotypes restricted by HLA-C and specific for CMV.

TCRdb independently ran MiXCR on the reads; one entry per CDR3 protein. The table records tens of thousands of distinct CDR3 sequences, around 20% of them present only once. This chain connects TRBV7-2 to TRBJ2-1; D possibly corresponds to TRBD2 (6 bases). Material: CD8+ T cells from cultured PBMCs, obtained from culture after CMV antigen stimulation. The origin of this receptor is a human donor in good health (CMV status not recorded). Some clones in this sample may be carry-over from other donors' samples. Here the CDR3 reads CASSSRWSGLYNEQFF. The CDR3 coding sequence is TGTGCCAGCAGCTCCCGATGGTCAGGACTATACAATGAGCAGTTCTTC.